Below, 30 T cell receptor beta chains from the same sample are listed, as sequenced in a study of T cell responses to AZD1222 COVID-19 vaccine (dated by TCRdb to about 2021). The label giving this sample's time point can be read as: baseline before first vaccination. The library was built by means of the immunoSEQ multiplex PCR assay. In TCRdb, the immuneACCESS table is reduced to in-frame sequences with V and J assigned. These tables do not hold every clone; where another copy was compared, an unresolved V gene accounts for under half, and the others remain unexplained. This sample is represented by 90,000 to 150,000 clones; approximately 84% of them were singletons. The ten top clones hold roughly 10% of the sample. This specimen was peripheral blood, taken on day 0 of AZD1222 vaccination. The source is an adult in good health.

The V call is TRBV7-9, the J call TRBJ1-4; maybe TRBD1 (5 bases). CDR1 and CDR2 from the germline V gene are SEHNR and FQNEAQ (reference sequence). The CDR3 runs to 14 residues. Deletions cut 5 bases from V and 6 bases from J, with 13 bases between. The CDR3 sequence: CASSPGARDEKLFF. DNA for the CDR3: TGTGCCAGCAGCCCCGGCGCCAGGGATGAAAAACTGTTTTTT.

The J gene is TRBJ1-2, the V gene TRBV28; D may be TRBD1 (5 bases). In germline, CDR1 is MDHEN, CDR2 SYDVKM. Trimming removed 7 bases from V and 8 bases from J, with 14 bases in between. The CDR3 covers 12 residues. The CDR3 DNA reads TGTGCCAGCACCAAAGTAGGGGCCGGCTACACCTTC. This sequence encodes CASTKVGAGYTF.

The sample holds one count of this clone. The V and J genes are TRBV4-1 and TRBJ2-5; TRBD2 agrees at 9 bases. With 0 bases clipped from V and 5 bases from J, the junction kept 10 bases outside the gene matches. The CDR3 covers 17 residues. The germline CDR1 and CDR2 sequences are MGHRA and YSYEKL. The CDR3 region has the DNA TGCGCCAGCAGCCAAGAGCCGCGGGGGGGCAGGAAGGAGACCCAGTACTTC. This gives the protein CASSQEPRGGRKETQYF.

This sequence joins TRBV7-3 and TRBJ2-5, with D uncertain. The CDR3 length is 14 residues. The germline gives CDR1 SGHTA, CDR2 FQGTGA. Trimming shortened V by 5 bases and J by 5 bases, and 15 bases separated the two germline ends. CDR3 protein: CASSTGQPEETQYF. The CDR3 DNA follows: TGTGCCAGCAGCACCGGGCAGCCTGAGGAGACCCAGTACTTC.

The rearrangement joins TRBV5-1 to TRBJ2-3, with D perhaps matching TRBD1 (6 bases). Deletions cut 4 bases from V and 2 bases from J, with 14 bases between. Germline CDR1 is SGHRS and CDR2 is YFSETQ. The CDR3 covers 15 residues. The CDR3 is CASSLQGQLTDTQYF. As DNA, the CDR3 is TGCGCCAGCAGCCTACAAGGACAGCTCACAGATACGCAGTATTTT.

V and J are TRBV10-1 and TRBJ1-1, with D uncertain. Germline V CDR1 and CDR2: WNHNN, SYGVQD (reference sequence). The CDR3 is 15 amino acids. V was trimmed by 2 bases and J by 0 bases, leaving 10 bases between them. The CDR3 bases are TGCGCCAGCAGTGAGGAGCCGCTTATGAACACTGAAGCTTTCTTT. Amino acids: CASSEEPLMNTEAFF.

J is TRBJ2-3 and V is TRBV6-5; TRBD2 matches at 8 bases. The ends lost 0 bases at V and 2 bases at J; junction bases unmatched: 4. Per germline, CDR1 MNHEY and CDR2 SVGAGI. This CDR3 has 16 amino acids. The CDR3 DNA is TGTGCCAGCAGTTACTCTAGCGGGGCGACCACAGATACGCAGTATTTT. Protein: CASSYSSGATTDTQYF.

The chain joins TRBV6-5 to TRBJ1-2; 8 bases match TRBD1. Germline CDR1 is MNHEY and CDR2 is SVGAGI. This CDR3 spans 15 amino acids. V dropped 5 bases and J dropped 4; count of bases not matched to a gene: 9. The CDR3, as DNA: TGTGCCAGCAGTACGACACGGACAGGGCCCTATGGCTACACCTTC. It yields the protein CASSTTRTGPYGYTF.

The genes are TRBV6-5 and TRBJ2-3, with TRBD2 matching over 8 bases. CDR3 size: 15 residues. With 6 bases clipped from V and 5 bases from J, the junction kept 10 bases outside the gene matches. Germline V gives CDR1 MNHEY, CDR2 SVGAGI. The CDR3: CASSWTRAGGDTQYF. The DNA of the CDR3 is TGTGCCAGCAGCTGGACAAGGGCGGGGGGAGATACGCAGTATTTT.

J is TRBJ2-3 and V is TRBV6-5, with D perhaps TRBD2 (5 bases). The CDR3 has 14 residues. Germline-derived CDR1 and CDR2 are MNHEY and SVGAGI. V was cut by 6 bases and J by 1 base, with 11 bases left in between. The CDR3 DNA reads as TGTGCCAGCAGATCCAGCGGCGGCACAGATACGCAGTATTTT. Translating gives CASRSSGGTDTQYF.

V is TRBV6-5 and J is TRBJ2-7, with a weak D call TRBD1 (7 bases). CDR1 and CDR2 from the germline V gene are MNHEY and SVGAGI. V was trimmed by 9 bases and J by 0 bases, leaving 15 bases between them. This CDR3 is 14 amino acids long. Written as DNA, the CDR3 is TGTGCCAGTAGGGAGGACAGGAGCTCCTACGAGCAGTACTTC. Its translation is CASREDRSSYEQYF.

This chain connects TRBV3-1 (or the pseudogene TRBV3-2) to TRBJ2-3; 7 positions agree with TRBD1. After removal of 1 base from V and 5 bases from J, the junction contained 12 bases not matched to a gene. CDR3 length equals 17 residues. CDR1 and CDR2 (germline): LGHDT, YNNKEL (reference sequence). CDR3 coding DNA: TGTGCCAGCAGCCAAGGGGAGACAGGGATCCGCCGAGATACGCAGTATTTT. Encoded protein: CASSQGETGIRRDTQYF.

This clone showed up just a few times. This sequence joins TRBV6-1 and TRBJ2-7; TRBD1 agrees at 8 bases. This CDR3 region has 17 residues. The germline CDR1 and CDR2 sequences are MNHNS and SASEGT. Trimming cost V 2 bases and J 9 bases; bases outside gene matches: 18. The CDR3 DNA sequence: TGTGCCAGCAGTGAAAGACAGGGGTGGGATGTCGTTGGCGGGCAGTACTTC. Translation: CASSERQGWDVVGGQYF.

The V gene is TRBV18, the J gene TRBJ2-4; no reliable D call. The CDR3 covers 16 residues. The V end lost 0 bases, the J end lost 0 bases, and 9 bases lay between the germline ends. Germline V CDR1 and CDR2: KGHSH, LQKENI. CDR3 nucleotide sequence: TGTGCCAGCTCACCACCCATCCTCCTAGCCAAAAACATTCAGTACTTC. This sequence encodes CASSPPILLAKNIQYF.

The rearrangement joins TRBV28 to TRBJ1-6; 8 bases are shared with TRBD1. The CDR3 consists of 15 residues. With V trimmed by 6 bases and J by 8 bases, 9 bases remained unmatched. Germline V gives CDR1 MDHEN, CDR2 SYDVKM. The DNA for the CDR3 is TGTGCCAGCAGCCCACCGGGACAGGCCTATTCACCCCTCCACTTT. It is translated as CASSPPGQAYSPLHF.

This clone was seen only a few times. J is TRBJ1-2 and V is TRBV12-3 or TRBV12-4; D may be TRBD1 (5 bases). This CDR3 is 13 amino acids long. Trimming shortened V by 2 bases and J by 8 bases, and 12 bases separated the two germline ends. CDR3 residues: CASSLFRGEGYTF. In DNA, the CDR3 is TGTGCCAGCAGTTTATTCCGGGGCGAGGGCTACACCTTC.

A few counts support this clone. In nucleotides, the CDR3 is TGTGCCAGCAGCCCGGATCGCTACGAGCAGTACTTC. Residues: CASSPDRYEQYF. The chain combines TRBV7-9 with TRBJ2-7; D is unclear. CDR1 is SEHNR and CDR2 is FQNEAQ in the germline V gene (reference sequence). Trimming took 5 bases from V and 3 from J, leaving 8 bases between them. CDR3 size: 12 residues.

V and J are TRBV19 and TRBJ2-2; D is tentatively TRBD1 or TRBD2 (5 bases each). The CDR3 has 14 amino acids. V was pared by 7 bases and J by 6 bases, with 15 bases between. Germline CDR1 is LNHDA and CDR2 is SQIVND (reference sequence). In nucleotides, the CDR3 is TGTGCCAGTAATAAAGAGGGGTATGCCGGGGAGCTGTTTTTT. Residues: CASNKEGYAGELFF.

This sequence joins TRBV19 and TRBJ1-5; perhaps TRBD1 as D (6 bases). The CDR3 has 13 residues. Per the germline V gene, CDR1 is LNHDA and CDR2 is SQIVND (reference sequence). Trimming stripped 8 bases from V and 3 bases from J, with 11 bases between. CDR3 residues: CASHRANNQPQHF. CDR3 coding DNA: TGTGCCAGTCACAGGGCGAACAATCAGCCCCAGCATTTT.

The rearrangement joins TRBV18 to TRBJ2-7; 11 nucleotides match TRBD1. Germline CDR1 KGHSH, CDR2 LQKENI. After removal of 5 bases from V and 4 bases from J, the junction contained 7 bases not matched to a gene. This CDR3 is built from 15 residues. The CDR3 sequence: CASSEGTGGLYEQYF. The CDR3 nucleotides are TGTGCCAGCTCAGAAGGGACAGGGGGATTGTACGAGCAGTACTTC.

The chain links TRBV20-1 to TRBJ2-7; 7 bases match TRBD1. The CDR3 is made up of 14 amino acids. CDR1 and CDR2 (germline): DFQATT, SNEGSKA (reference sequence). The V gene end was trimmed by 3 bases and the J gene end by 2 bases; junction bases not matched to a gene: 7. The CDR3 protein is CSASRTGGPYEQYF. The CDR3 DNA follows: TGCAGTGCTAGTAGGACAGGCGGACCCTACGAGCAGTACTTC.

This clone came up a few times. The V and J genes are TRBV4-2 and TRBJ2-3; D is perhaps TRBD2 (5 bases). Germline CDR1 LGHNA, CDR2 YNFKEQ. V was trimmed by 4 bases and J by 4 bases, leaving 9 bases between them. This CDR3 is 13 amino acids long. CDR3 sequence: CASSPGGADTQYF. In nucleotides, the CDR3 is TGTGCCAGCAGCCCCGGAGGAGCAGATACGCAGTATTTT.

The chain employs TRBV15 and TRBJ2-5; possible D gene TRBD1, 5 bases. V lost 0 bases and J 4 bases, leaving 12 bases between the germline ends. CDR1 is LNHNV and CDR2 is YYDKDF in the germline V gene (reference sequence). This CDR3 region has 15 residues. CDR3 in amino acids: CATSRDQQQGETQYF. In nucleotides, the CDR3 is TGTGCCACCAGCAGAGATCAGCAGCAGGGAGAGACCCAGTACTTC.

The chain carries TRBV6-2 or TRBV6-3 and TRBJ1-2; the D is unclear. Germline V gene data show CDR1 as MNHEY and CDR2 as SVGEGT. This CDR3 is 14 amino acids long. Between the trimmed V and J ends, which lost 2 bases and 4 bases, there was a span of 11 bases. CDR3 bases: TGTGCCAGCAGTTACGGAACAGCGGTCTATGGCTACACCTTC. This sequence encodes CASSYGTAVYGYTF.

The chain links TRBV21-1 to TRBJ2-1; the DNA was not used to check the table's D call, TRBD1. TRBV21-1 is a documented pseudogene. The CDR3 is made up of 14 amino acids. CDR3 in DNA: TGTGCCAGCAGCTACAGGGTTCCCTACAATGAGCAGTTCTTC. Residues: CASSYRVPYNEQFF.

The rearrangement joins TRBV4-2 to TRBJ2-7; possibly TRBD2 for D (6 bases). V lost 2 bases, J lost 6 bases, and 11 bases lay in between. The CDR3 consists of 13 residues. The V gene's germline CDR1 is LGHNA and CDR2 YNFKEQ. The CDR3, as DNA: TGTGCCAGCAGCCAATCGGGAGCCCTCGAGCAGTACTTC. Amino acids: CASSQSGALEQYF.

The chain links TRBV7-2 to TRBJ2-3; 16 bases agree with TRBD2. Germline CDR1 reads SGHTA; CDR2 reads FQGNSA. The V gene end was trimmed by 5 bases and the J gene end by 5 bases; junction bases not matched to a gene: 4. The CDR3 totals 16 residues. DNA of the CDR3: TGTGCCAGCAGCCCGGGACTAGCGGGAGGGGGAGATACGCAGTATTTT. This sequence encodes CASSPGLAGGGDTQYF.

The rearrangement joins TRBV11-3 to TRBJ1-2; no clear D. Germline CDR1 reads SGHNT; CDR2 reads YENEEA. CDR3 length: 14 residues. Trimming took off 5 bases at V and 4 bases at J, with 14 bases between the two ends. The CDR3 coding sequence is TGTGCCAGCAGCCCTTGGTCCGGTGTCTATGGCTACACCTTC. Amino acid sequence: CASSPWSGVYGYTF.

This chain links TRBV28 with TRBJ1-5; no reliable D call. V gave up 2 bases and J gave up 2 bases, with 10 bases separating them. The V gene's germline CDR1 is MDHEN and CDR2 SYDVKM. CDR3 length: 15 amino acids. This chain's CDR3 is CASSLGGEGNQPQHF. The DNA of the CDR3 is TGTGCCAGCAGTTTAGGAGGTGAAGGCAATCAGCCCCAGCATTTT.

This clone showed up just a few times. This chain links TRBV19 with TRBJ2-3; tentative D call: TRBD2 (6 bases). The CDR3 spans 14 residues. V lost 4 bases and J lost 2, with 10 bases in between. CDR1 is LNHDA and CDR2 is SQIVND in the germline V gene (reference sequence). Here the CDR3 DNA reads TGTGCCAGTAGTAGGGAGGCAGCCACAGATACGCAGTATTTT. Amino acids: CASSREAATDTQYF. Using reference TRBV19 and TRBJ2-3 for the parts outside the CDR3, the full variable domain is DGGITQSPKYLFRKEGQNVTLSCEQNLNHDAMYWYRQDPGQGLRLIYYSQIVNDFQKGDIAEGYSVSREKKESFPLTVTSAQKNPTAFYLCASSREAATDTQYFGPGTRLTVL.